This section outlines one T cell receptor beta chain sequence together with its context. Its antigen remains unknown. The identical CDR3 is also encoded by other nucleotide sequences in the sample. The PCR had 60 Vbeta and 13 Jbeta primers. Using immunoSEQ multiplex PCR, the repertoire was profiled, and TCRdb retains in-frame clones only, with some absent. The profile shows 160,000 or so clones, roughly 80% of them singletons. This specimen comes from a study of cytomegalovirus exposure and HLA in healthy donors. General study findings and limits: As a later analysis showed, several of the most significant clusters appeared to be linked to common viral pathogens.

Germline V gene data show CDR1 as LNHDA and CDR2 as SQIVND (reference sequence). CDR3 length: 12 amino acids. V lost 5 bases and J 4 bases, leaving 8 bases between the germline ends. The sequenced sample consisted of PBMCs. The gene calls are TRBV19 and TRBJ1-2, with a possible D match to TRBD1 (6 bases). This clonotype was obtained from a man between 50 and 59 years old in good health and CMV-seropositive. CDR3 nucleotide sequence: TGTGCCAGTAGTCCGGACAGCTATGGCTACACCTTC. Its protein is CASSPDSYGYTF.